The clone carrying this T cell receptor (beta chain) was seen repeatedly, ten times or more. As yet, its antigen is unknown. TCRdb re-called the RACE reads through MiXCR, storing one row per CDR3 protein. Of some 350,000 distinct CDR3 sequences in the sample, about 6% are singletons; the top ten hold under 7%. The sample belongs to a study of human T cells and chemical hapten exposure. General study points: Large CDR3 similarity clusters arose significantly more often from expanded TCRs than from controls.

Documented time point: patch test 2, 6 weeks after DPC sensitization. Treatment reported: therapeutic diphenylcyclopropenone sensitization with weekly scalp DPC. The TCR was taken from a woman aged 18-29 years with alopecia areata. Some clones in this sample may be carry-over from other donors' samples. Source: whole blood, taken in connection with sensitization to the hapten diphenylcyclopropenone (DPC).

The CDR3 DNA reads as TGTGCCAGCAGCTCAACCGGGAGCCCGGGTGAAGCTTTCTTT. Protein sequence: CASSSTGSPGEAFF. This chain links TRBV7-9 with TRBJ1-1, with D unclear. The CDR3 covers 14 residues. Germline CDR1 SEHNR, CDR2 FQNEAQ (reference sequence). Trimming removed 4 bases from V and 7 bases from J, with 16 bases in between. Variable domain in full (rest from reference TRBV7-9 and TRBJ1-1): DTGVSQNPRHKITKRGQNVTFRCDPISEHNRLYWYRQTLGQGPEFLTYFQNEAQLEKSRLLSDRFSAERPKGSFSTLEIQRTEQGDSAMYLCASSSTGSPGEAFFGQGTRLTVV.